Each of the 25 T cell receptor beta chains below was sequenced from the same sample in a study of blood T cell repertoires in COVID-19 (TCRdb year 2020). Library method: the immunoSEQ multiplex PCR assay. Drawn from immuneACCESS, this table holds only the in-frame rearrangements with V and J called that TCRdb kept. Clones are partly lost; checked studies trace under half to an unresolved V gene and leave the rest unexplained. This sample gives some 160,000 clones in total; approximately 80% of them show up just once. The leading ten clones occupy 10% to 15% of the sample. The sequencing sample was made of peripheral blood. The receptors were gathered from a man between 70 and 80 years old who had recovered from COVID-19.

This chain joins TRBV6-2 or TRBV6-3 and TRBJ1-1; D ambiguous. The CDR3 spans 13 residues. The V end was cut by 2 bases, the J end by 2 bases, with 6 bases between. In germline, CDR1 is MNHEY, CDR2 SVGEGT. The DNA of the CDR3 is TGTGCCAGCAGTTACACGGTAAACACTGAAGCTTTCTTT. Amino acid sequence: CASSYTVNTEAFF.

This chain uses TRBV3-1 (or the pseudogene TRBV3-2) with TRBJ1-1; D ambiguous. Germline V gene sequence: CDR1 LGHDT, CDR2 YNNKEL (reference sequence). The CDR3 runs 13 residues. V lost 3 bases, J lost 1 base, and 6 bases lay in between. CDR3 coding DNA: TGTGCCAGCAGCCAGGCAAAGAACACTGAAGCTTTCTTT. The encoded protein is CASSQAKNTEAFF.

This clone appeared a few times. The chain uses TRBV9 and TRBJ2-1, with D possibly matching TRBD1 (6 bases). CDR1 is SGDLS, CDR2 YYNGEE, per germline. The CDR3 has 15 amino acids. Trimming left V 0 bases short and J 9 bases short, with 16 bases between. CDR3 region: CASSVDGRGMGEQFF. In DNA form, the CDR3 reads TGTGCCAGCAGCGTAGATGGCAGGGGCATGGGTGAGCAGTTCTTC.

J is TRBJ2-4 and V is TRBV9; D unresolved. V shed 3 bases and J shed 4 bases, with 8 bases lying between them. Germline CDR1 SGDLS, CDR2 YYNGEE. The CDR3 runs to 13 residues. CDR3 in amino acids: CASSAPNKNIQYF. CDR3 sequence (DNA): TGTGCCAGCAGCGCCCCAAATAAAAACATTCAGTACTTC.

CDR3 DNA: TGTGCCAGCCAATCGGGATTCTCCTACAATGAGCAGTTCTTC. It encodes CASQSGFSYNEQFF. V usage is TRBV6-5 and J usage is TRBJ2-1; possible D gene TRBD2, 5 bases. Germline values: CDR1 MNHEY, CDR2 SVGAGI. CDR3 length: 14 amino acids. V was trimmed by 8 bases and J by 0 bases, leaving 11 bases between them.

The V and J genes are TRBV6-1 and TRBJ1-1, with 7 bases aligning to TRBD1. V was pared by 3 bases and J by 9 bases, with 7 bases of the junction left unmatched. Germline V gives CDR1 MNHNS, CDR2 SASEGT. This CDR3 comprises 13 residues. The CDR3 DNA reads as TGTGCCAGCAGTGAGGGGACAGAACAACAAGCTTTCTTT. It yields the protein CASSEGTEQQAFF.

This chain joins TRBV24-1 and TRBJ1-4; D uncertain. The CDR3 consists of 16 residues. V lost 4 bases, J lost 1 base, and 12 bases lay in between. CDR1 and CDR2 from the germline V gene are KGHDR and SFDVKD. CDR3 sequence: CATSDPRGETNEKLFF. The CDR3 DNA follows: TGTGCCACCAGTGACCCTCGGGGTGAAACTAATGAAAAACTGTTTTTT.

The CDR3 here is CASSPRTGGIADTQYF. The CDR3 DNA sequence: TGCGCCAGCAGCCCCCGGACAGGGGGAATAGCAGATACGCAGTATTTT. The chain employs TRBV4-1 and TRBJ2-3; TRBD1 matches at 10 bases. CDR1 is MGHRA, CDR2 YSYEKL, per germline. J was trimmed by 4 bases and V by 4 bases; bases with no gene match: 8. CDR3 size: 16 residues.

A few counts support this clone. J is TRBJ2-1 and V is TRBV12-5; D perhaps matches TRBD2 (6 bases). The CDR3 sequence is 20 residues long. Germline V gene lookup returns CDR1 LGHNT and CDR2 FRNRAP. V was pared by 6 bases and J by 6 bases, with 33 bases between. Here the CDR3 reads CASGTVQLAADTPAVNEQFF. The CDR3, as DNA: TGTGCTAGTGGGACAGTTCAACTAGCCGCTGATACCCCAGCGGTCAATGAGCAGTTCTTC.

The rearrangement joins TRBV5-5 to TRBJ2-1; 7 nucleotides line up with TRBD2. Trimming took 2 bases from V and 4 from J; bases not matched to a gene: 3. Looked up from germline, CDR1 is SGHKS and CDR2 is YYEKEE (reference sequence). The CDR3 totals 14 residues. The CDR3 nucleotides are TGTGCCAGCAGCTTAACTAGCGCTTACAATGAGCAGTTCTTC. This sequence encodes CASSLTSAYNEQFF.

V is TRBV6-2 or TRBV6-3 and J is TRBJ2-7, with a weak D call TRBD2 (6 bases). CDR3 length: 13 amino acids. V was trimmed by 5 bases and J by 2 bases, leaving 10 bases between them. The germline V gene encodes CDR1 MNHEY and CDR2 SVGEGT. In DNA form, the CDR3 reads TGTGCCAGCAGTAGTACGGGAGCCTACGAGCAGTACTTC. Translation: CASSSTGAYEQYF.

CDR3 sequence (DNA): TGTGCCAGCAGCCAAGATTGGGGACAGGGGGCAACGGAAGCTTTCTTT. Translation gives CASSQDWGQGATEAFF. V usage is TRBV14 and J usage is TRBJ1-1, with 12 bases aligning to TRBD1. J lost 8 bases, V lost 0 bases, and 7 bases had no gene match. Germline CDR1 and CDR2: SGHDN and FVKESK. This CDR3 contains 16 residues.

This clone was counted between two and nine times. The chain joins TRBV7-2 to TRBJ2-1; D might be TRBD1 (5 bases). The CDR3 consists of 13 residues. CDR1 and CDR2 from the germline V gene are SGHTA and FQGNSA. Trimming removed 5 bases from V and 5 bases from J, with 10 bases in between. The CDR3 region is CASSQGPNNEQFF. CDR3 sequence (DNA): TGTGCCAGCAGCCAGGGCCCCAACAATGAGCAGTTCTTC.

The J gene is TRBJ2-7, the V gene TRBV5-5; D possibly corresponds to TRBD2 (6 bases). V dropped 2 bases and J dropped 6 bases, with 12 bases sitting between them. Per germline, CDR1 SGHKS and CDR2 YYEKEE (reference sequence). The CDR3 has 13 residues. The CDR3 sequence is CASSFDWRGEQYF. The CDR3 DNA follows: TGTGCCAGCAGCTTTGATTGGAGGGGCGAGCAGTACTTC.

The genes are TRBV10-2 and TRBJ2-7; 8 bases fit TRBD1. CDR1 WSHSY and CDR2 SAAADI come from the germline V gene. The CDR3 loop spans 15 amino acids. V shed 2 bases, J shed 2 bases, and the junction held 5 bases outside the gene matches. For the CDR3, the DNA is TGCGCCAGCAGTGAGACCGACAGGGGCCCCTACGAGCAGTACTTC. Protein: CASSETDRGPYEQYF.

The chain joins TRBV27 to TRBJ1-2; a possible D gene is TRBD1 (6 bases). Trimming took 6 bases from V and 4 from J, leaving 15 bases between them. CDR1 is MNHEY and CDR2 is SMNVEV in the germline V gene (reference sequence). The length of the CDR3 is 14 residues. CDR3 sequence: CASSPGGATYGYTF. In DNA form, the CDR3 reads TGTGCCAGCAGCCCTGGGGGGGCCACCTATGGCTACACCTTC.

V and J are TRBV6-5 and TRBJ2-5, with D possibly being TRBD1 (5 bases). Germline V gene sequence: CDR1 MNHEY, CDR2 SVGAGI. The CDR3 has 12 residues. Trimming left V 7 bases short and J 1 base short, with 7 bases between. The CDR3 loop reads CASTGFQETQYF. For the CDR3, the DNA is TGTGCCAGCACAGGGTTCCAAGAGACCCAGTACTTC.

CDR3 loop: CASSPNLQGATEAFF. CDR3 coding DNA: TGTGCCAGCTCACCTAATCTCCAGGGGGCCACTGAAGCTTTCTTT. This sequence joins TRBV18 and TRBJ1-1; 8 bases are a match to TRBD1. Germline values: CDR1 KGHSH, CDR2 LQKENI. The CDR3 has 15 amino acids. After removal of 3 bases from V and 4 bases from J, the junction contained 7 bases not matched to a gene.

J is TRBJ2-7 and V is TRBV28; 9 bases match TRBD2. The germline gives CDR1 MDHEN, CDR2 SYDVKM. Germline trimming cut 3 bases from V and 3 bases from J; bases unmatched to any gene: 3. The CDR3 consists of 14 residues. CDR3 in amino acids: CASSLGLAIYEQYF. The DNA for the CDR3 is TGTGCCAGCAGTTTGGGACTAGCTATCTACGAGCAGTACTTC.

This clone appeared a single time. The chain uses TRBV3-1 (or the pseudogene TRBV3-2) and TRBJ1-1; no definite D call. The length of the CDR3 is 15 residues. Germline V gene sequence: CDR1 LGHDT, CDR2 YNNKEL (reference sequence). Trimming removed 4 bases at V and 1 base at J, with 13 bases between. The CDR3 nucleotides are TGTGCCAGCAGCCCTACCCTCAGAGGGAACACTGAAGCTTTCTTT. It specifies CASSPTLRGNTEAFF.

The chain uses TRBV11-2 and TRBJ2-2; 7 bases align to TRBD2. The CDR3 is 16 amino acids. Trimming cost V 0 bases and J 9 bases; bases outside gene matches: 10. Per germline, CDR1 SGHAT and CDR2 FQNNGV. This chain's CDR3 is CASSLDLSSGERELFF. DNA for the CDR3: TGTGCCAGCAGCTTAGATCTGTCCAGCGGGGAGAGGGAGCTGTTTTTT.

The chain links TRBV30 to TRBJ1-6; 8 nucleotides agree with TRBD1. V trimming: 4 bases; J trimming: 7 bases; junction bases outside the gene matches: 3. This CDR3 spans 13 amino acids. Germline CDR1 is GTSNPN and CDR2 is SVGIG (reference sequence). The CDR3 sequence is CAWTGQVNSPLHF. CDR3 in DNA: TGTGCCTGGACGGGACAGGTGAATTCACCCCTCCACTTT.

The CDR3 reads CASRDLGGSTDTQYF. The CDR3 coding sequence is TGTGCCAGCAGGGACCTAGGGGGTAGCACAGATACGCAGTATTTT. V usage is TRBV2 and J usage is TRBJ2-3; D perhaps matches TRBD1 (6 bases). Germline CDR1 is SNHLY and CDR2 is FYNNEI. The V end was cut by 6 bases, the J end by 0 bases, with 13 bases between. The CDR3 runs 15 residues.

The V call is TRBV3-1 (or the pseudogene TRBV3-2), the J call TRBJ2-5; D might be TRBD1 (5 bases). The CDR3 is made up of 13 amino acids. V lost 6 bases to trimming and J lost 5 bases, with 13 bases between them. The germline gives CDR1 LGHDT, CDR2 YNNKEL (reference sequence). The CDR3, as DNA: TGTGCCAGCAGGTTAAGGGGCCGGGAGACCCAGTACTTC. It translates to CASRLRGRETQYF.

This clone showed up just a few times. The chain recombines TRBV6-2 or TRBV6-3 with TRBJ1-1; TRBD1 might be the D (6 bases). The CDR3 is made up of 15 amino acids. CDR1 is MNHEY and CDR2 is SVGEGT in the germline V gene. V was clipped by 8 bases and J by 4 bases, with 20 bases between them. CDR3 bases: TGTGCCAGCGGTTCGCCGCGGGGGCTTAGCACTGAAGCTTTCTTT. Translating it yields CASGSPRGLSTEAFF.